This T cell receptor beta chain was identified in a study of OX40 agonist ivuxolimab in advanced cancers. Study in general: Aged 23 to 79 with a mean of approximately 57 years, they were around 79% male. The eligibility criteria allowed prior anti-PD-1, anti-PD-L1 or anti-CTLA-4 therapy, and about 40% had some.

Sequencing used immunoSEQ multiplex PCR; TCRdb keeps in-frame clones, though not all of them. The repertoire consists of approximately 81,000 clones, with 90% to 95% occurring once and the leading ten covering around 15%. The CDR3 length is 14 residues. Germline-derived CDR1 and CDR2 are SQVTM and ANQGSEA. The V end lost 4 bases, the J end lost 1 base, and 13 bases lay between the germline ends. As concerns this clone: Its matching antigen is unknown.

Overall study results and limits: At 0.1 to 3.0 mg/kg and by week 6, clonal expansion occurred in CD4+ and CD8+ blood T cells. Relatively little clonal expansion, among the lowest observed, appeared in partial responders at 0.1-3.0 mg/kg.

This TCR came from an adult with an advanced solid tumor such as melanoma, head and neck, liver or kidney cancer. Sequenced here: CD4+ or CD8+ T cells sorted from blood, sampled in a trial of the OX40 agonist ivuxolimab. The V gene is TRBV29-1, the J gene TRBJ1-2, with D possibly being TRBD1 (6 bases). DNA for the CDR3: TGCAGCGTTGGTGGACAGCCTGATAACTATGGCTACACCTTC. This gives the protein CSVGGQPDNYGYTF.